This TCR beta chain was obtained from a study of CD8 T cells in Susac syndrome. The RNA input was about 0.5 to 1 ug, and it was reverse transcribed with random hexamers. Across 54 Vbeta and 13 Jbeta, immunoSEQ multiplex PCR amplified TCR beta CDR3. TCRdb reanalysed the immunoSEQ multiplex PCR reads using MiXCR and keeps one entry per CDR3 protein. The sample lists tens of thousands of distinct CDR3 sequences; roughly nine tenths were seen once. The V segment lost 0 bases and the J segment 2 bases; nucleotides outside the gene matches: 2. This CDR3 is built from 15 residues. Germline lookup yields CDR1 MGHRA and CDR2 YSYEKL.

The chain uses TRBV4-1 and TRBJ1-1, with 8 positions matching TRBD1. The sample was CD8+ T cells from PBMCs. This receptor was identified in a human donor with multiple sclerosis. The CDR3 reads CASSQDPGGNTEAFF. The CDR3 DNA is TGCGCCAGCAGCCAAGATCCAGGGGGCAACACTGAAGCTTTCTTT.